This entry concerns a single T cell receptor beta chain. Antigen specificity is unknown. A library of TCRbeta sequences, prepared with unique molecular identifiers, was generated. TCRdb fed the PCR reads into MiXCR, producing one record per CDR3 protein. Here the sample spans roughly 310,000 distinct CDR3 sequences, roughly 25% being singletons. CDR3 length equals 15 residues. V was shortened by 2 bases and J by 1 base, with 11 bases between the two germline ends. Per germline, CDR1 SGHRS and CDR2 YFSETQ. The sample belongs to a study of T-cell reconstitution after alpha-beta-depleted transplantation in children. Study-level results: About two months after transplant, alpha-beta T cells reportedly came from several hundred expanded graft clones. Surviving thymic progenitors and recipient T cells were the source of high TCRbeta diversity at day 60 in some patients.

The clonotype comes from a male patient between 5 and 17 years old who had a stem cell transplant for acute lymphoblastic leukemia, so the T cells may come from the graft donor. This specimen consisted of PBMCs, mostly from graft donor cells, obtained 180 days after TCRalphabeta/CD19-depleted stem cell transplant. The V gene is TRBV5-1, the J gene TRBJ2-3; D call uncertain. CDR3 sequence reads: CASSFGRTGTDTQYF. In DNA form, the CDR3 reads TGCGCCAGCAGCTTCGGTCGGACCGGCACAGATACGCAGTATTTT.